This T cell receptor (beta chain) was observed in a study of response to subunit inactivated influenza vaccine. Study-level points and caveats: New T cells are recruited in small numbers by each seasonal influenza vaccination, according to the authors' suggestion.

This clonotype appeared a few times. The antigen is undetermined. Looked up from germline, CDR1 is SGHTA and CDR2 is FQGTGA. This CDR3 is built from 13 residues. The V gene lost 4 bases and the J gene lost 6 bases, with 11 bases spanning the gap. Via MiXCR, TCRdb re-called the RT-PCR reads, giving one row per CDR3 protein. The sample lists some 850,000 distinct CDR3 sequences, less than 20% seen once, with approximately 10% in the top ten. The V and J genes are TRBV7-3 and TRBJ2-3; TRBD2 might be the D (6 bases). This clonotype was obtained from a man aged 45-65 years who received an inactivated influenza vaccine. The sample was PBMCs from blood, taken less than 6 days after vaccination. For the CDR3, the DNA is TGTGCCAGCAGCTCATCCCGGGGGGATACGCAGTATTTT. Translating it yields CASSSSRGDTQYF.